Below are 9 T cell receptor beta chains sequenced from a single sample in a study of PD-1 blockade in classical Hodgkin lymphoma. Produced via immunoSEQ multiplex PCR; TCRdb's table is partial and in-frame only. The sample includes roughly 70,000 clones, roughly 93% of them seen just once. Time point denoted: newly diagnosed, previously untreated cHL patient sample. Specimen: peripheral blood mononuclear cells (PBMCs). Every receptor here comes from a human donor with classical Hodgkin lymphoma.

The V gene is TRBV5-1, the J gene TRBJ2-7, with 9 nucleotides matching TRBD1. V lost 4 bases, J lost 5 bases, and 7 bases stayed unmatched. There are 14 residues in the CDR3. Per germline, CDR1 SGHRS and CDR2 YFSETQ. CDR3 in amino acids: CASSPGTGLDEQYF. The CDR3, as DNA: TGCGCCAGCAGCCCCGGGACAGGGCTCGACGAGCAGTACTTC.

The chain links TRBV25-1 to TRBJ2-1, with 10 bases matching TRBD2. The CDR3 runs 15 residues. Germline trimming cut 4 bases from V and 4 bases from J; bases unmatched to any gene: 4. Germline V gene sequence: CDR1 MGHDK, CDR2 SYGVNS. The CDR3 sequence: CASSGTSGTYNEQFF. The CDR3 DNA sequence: TGTGCCAGCAGTGGTACTAGCGGGACATACAATGAGCAGTTCTTC.

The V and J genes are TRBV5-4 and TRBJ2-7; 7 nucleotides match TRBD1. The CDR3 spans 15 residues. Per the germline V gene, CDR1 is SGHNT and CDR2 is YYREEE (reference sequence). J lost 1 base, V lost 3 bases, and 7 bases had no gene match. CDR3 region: CASSSGTDHSYEQYF. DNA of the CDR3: TGTGCCAGCAGCTCCGGGACAGACCATTCCTACGAGCAGTACTTC.

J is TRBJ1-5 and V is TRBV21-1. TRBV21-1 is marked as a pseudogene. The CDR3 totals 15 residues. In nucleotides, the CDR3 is TGTGCCAGCAGCAAAGGAACGAGGAGGAATCAGCCCCAGCATTTT. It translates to CASSKGTRRNQPQHF.

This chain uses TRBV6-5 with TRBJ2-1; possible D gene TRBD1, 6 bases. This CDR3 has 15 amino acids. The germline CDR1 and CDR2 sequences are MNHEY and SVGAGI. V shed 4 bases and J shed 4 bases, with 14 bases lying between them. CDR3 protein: CASSFATGHYNEQFF. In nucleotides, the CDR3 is TGTGCCAGCAGTTTTGCGACAGGTCATTACAATGAGCAGTTCTTC.

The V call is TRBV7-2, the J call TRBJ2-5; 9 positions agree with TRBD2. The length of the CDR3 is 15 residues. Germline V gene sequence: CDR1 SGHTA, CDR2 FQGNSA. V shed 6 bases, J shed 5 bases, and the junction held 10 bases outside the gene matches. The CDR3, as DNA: TGTGCCAGCAGGCGTTCCGGGACTAGCAGGGAGACCCAGTACTTC. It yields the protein CASRRSGTSRETQYF.

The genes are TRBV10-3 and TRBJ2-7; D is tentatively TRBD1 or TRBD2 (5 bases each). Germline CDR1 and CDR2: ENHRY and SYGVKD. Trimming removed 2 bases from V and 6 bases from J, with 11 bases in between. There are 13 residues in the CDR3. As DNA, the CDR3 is TGTGCCATCAGTGAGGTTGGGGGTCCCGAGCAGTACTTC. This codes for CAISEVGGPEQYF.

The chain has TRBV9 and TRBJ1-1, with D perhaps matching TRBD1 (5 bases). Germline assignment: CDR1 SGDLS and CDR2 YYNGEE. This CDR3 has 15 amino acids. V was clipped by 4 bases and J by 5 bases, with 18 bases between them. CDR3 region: CASSPPPGWFTEAFF. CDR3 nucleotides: TGTGCCAGCAGCCCCCCGCCAGGGTGGTTTACTGAAGCTTTCTTT.

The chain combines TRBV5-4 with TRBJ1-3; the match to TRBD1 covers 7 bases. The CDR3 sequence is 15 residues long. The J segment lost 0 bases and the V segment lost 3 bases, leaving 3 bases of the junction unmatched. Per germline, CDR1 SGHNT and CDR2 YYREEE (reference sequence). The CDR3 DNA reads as TGTGCCAGCAGCTCTGACAGGGACTCTGGAAACACCATATATTTT. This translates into CASSSDRDSGNTIYF.